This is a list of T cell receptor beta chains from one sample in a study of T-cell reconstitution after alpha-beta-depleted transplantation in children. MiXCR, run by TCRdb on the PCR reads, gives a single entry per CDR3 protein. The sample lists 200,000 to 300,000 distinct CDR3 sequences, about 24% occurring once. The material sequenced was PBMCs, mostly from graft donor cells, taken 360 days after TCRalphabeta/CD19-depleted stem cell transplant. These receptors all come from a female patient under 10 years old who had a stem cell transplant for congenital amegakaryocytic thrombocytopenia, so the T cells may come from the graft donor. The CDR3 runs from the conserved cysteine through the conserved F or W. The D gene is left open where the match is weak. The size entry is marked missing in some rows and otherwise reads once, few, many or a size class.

DNA: TGTGCCAGCAGCCACCGGGATCCCTACGAGCAGTACTTC
CDR3: CASSHRDPYEQYF
size: few
D: -
J: TRBJ2-7
V: TRBV6-2/TRBV6-3

DNA: TGTGCCAGCAGTCATCGAAGGGGGTCTGGGGCCAACGTCCTGACTTTC
CDR3: CASSHRRGSGANVLTF
size: -
D: -
J: TRBJ2-6
V: TRBV28

DNA: TGTGCCAGCAGTTTAAAAGTGTCACCCCTCCACTTT
CDR3: CASSLKVSPLHF
size: -
D: -
J: TRBJ1-6
V: TRBV28

DNA: TGTGCCAGCAGCAATGGGGGGAGCTCCTACGAGCAGTACTTC
CDR3: CASSNGGSSYEQYF
size: many
D: -
J: TRBJ2-7
V: TRBV21-1

DNA: TGCGCCAGCAGCTTAATACTAGCGGGAGCAGGGAGCTCCTACAATGAGCAGTTCTTC
CDR3: CASSLILAGAGSSYNEQFF
size: few
D: TRBD2
J: TRBJ2-1
V: TRBV5-1

DNA: TGTGCCAGCAGCCCCCGGGACGGACCCTACGAGCAGTACTTC
CDR3: CASSPRDGPYEQYF
size: many
D: -
J: TRBJ2-7
V: TRBV7-6

DNA: TGTGCCAGCAGTTGGACTAGTCGGGAGACCCAGTACTTC
CDR3: CASSWTSRETQYF
size: -
D: TRBD2
J: TRBJ2-5
V: TRBV6-2/TRBV6-3

DNA: TGTGCCAGCAGTTTAATGGGGAGGGCCGGGAATGAGCAGTTCTTC
CDR3: CASSLMGRAGNEQFF
size: -
D: TRBD2
J: TRBJ2-1
V: TRBV27

DNA: TGCAGTGCTAGTGCCGCTACCTATAATTCACCCCTCCACTTT
CDR3: CSASAATYNSPLHF
size: -
D: -
J: TRBJ1-6
V: TRBV20-1

DNA: TGCAGTGCAAACCGATTAACCTACGAGCAGTACTTC
CDR3: CSANRLTYEQYF
size: -
D: -
J: TRBJ2-7
V: TRBV20-1

DNA: TGTGCCAGCAGTTACGAAACAGGGAGAGACGAGCAGTACTTC
CDR3: CASSYETGRDEQYF
size: -
D: -
J: TRBJ2-7
V: TRBV6-5

DNA: TGCGCCAGCGGTCCCTATGAGGGGCCTCCCTACGAGCAGTACTTC
CDR3: CASGPYEGPPYEQYF
size: -
D: -
J: TRBJ2-7
V: TRBV5-1

DNA: TGTGCCAGCAGCTGGACTAGCGGGAGTACAGATACGCAGTATTTT
CDR3: CASSWTSGSTDTQYF
size: few
D: TRBD2
J: TRBJ2-3
V: TRBV7-2

DNA: TGTGCCAGCAGCTGGATAAGACAGGGCCAAGAGACCCAGTACTTC
CDR3: CASSWIRQGQETQYF
size: -
D: TRBD1
J: TRBJ2-5
V: TRBV6-1

DNA: TGTGCCAGCAGCTTACACCCGAACTACGAGCAGTACTTC
CDR3: CASSLHPNYEQYF
size: once
D: -
J: TRBJ2-7
V: TRBV7-3

DNA: TGCGCCAGCAGTTATACAGGGATAACCGGGGAGCTGTTTTTT
CDR3: CASSYTGITGELFF
size: -
D: -
J: TRBJ2-2
V: TRBV5-1

DNA: TGTGCCAGCAGCTTAGTAAGGGGCGGGGAGCAGTTCTTC
CDR3: CASSLVRGGEQFF
size: -
D: -
J: TRBJ2-1
V: TRBV7-3

DNA: TGTGCCAGCTCACCATTAAGCCGACAAGAGGGAGAGACCCAGTACTTC
CDR3: CASSPLSRQEGETQYF
size: -
D: -
J: TRBJ2-5
V: TRBV18

DNA: TGCAGCGTTGGGGGGGGGCAAGAGCCCCAGCATTTT
CDR3: CSVGGGQEPQHF
size: -
D: -
J: TRBJ1-5
V: TRBV29-1

DNA: TGCGCCAGCAGCCAAGAAAGAGCAGGGTATGGCGAGCAGTACTTC
CDR3: CASSQERAGYGEQYF
size: -
D: -
J: TRBJ2-7
V: TRBV4-3

DNA: TGTGCCAGCAGTGTTGACGAGGGGTCCTATGGCTACACCTTC
CDR3: CASSVDEGSYGYTF
size: -
D: -
J: TRBJ1-2
V: TRBV6-1

DNA: TGTGCCACCAGTCCGACGGGGGACAGGGCGAACACCGGGGAGCTGTTTTTT
CDR3: CATSPTGDRANTGELFF
size: -
D: TRBD1
J: TRBJ2-2
V: TRBV15

DNA: TGTGCCAGCAGTTTGGGGGGGGTGAGGGCCCAGTACTTC
CDR3: CASSLGGVRAQYF
size: many
D: TRBD2
J: TRBJ2-5
V: TRBV12-3/TRBV12-4

DNA: TGCGCCAGCAACCCGGCGTGGACGAGGGCTTTCTTT
CDR3: CASNPAWTRAFF
size: few
D: -
J: TRBJ1-1
V: TRBV4-1

DNA: TGTGCCAGCAGTACAAGACGCGGGCTCTACGAGCAGTACTTC
CDR3: CASSTRRGLYEQYF
size: -
D: -
J: TRBJ2-7
V: TRBV12-3/TRBV12-4

DNA: TGCAGCGTTCAAGCGGGGGGGGAGCTGTTTTTT
CDR3: CSVQAGGELFF
size: many
D: TRBD2
J: TRBJ2-2
V: TRBV29-1

DNA: TGTGCCAGCAGGGCCGGGACAGGGGGCGTCACTAATGAAAAACTGTTTTTT
CDR3: CASRAGTGGVTNEKLFF
size: -
D: TRBD1
J: TRBJ1-4
V: TRBV28

DNA: TGTGCCACCAGCAGGAGCGGGGGGGCCTCAGATACGCAGTATTTT
CDR3: CATSRSGGASDTQYF
size: many
D: TRBD2
J: TRBJ2-3
V: TRBV15

DNA: TGCGCCAGCAGCATCCCCTCCAAATCCTACAATGAGCAGTTCTTC
CDR3: CASSIPSKSYNEQFF
size: -
D: -
J: TRBJ2-1
V: TRBV5-1

DNA: TGCGCCAGCAGCTTGGTTTACGAGCGGGGGGAGAATGAGCAGTTCTTC
CDR3: CASSLVYERGENEQFF
size: -
D: TRBD2
J: TRBJ2-1
V: TRBV5-1

DNA: TGTGCCAGCAGCTCGGGGAATCAGCCCCAGCATTTT
CDR3: CASSSGNQPQHF
size: many
D: -
J: TRBJ1-5
V: TRBV12-3/TRBV12-4

DNA: TGCAGTGCTAGAAGGACCCTCACAGGGTCCGCGAACACTGAAGCTTTCTTT
CDR3: CSARRTLTGSANTEAFF
size: -
D: -
J: TRBJ1-1
V: TRBV20-1

DNA: TGTGCCAGCCGAAGCGGGCTCTCCTACAATGAGCAGTTCTTC
CDR3: CASRSGLSYNEQFF
size: -
D: -
J: TRBJ2-1
V: TRBV28

DNA: TGTGCCAGCAGTTTATCTTTCGGGAGAAGAGATGAGCAGTTCTTC
CDR3: CASSLSFGRRDEQFF
size: -
D: -
J: TRBJ2-1
V: TRBV28

DNA: TGTGCCAGCAGCCCCGGGACTAGCTTGTACGAGCAGTACTTC
CDR3: CASSPGTSLYEQYF
size: -
D: TRBD2
J: TRBJ2-7
V: TRBV7-2

DNA: TGCGCCAGCAGCCAAGGTTTCCTAGGTGTAAACAATGAGCAGTTCTTC
CDR3: CASSQGFLGVNNEQFF
size: many
D: -
J: TRBJ2-1
V: TRBV4-1

DNA: TGTGCCAGCAGTGACCCGGGGGGGTTCGGCGGGGAGCTGTTTTTT
CDR3: CASSDPGGFGGELFF
size: many
D: TRBD2
J: TRBJ2-2
V: TRBV6-1

DNA: TGCGCCAGCAGCCAAGGGGGACAGATTAGCAATCAGCCCCAGCATTTT
CDR3: CASSQGGQISNQPQHF
size: many
D: TRBD1
J: TRBJ1-5
V: TRBV4-1

DNA: TGCGCCAGCAGCCAAGACCTTGGGGCCTACAATGAGCAGTTCTTC
CDR3: CASSQDLGAYNEQFF
size: few
D: -
J: TRBJ2-1
V: TRBV4-3

DNA: TGTGCCAGCAGTTTGATACAGAACACCGGGGAGCTGTTTTTT
CDR3: CASSLIQNTGELFF
size: -
D: -
J: TRBJ2-2
V: TRBV12-3/TRBV12-4

DNA: TGCAGTGCCAGTGTCCTATGGTCGGGTTACGAGCAGTACTTC
CDR3: CSASVLWSGYEQYF
size: -
D: -
J: TRBJ2-7
V: TRBV20-1

DNA: TGTGCCAGCAGCTCCCGCCACGGGGAGCTGTTTTTT
CDR3: CASSSRHGELFF
size: -
D: -
J: TRBJ2-2
V: TRBV7-1

DNA: TGTGCCAGCAGCGTAGGAGGGGGCAGAGATACGCAGTATTTT
CDR3: CASSVGGGRDTQYF
size: -
D: TRBD1
J: TRBJ2-3
V: TRBV9

DNA: TGTGCCAGCAGTGCCGCCATGGTTGAGAATCAGCCCCAGCATTTT
CDR3: CASSAAMVENQPQHF
size: few
D: -
J: TRBJ1-5
V: TRBV2

DNA: TGTGCCAGCAGGGTGACTAGCGGGAGTCACACCTACAATGAGCAGTTCTTC
CDR3: CASRVTSGSHTYNEQFF
size: -
D: TRBD2
J: TRBJ2-1
V: TRBV12-3/TRBV12-4